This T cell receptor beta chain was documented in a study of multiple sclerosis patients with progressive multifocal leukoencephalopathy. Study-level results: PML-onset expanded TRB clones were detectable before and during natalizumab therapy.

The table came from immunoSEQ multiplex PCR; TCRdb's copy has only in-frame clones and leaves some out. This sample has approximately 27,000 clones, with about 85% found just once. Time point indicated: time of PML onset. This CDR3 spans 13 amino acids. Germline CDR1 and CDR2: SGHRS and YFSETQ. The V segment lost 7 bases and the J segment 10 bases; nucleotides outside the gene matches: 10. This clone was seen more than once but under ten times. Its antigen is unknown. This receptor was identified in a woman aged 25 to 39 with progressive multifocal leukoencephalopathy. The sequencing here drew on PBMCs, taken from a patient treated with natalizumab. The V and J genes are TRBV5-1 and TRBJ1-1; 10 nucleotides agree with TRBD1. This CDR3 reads CASGIGTGDTAFF. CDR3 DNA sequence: TGCGCCAGCGGTATCGGGACAGGGGATACAGCTTTCTTT.